This TCR beta chain appears in the sequencing data of a study of cytomegalovirus exposure and HLA in healthy donors. Notes on the study in general: Donors were assumed by presence/absence analyses to have roughly uniform sequencing depth.

About this clone: The target antigen is unknown.

PCR was performed using 60 Vbeta and 13 Jbeta primers. TCRdb's copy holds only in-frame clones and misses some; the assay was immunoSEQ multiplex PCR. The repertoire includes 220,000 or so clones, roughly 84% of them detected once, and approximately 1.5% sits in the top ten. Germline V gives CDR1 SEHNR, CDR2 FQNEAQ (reference sequence). The V gene end was trimmed by 3 bases and the J gene end by 7 bases; junction bases not matched to a gene: 4. The CDR3 loop spans 15 amino acids. The origin of this receptor is a man aged 45-65 years in good health and CMV-seronegative. The sequenced material came from PBMCs. This chain uses TRBV7-9 with TRBJ2-1; 12 bases agree with TRBD2. The CDR3 loop is CASSFLAGGPNEQFF. CDR3 nucleotide sequence: TGTGCCAGCAGCTTCCTAGCGGGAGGGCCAAATGAGCAGTTCTTC.